This T cell receptor beta chain originates from a study of blood T cell repertoires in COVID-19. Study in general: Samples representing acute and convalescent COVID-19 were sourced from the United States, Italy and Spain. PBMCs, B-cell-depleted T cells, or T cells were the source of the cDNA or gDNA that made up the material.

Per the study methods: Reference gene primer amplification gave estimated nucleated cell counts. Generated by immunoSEQ multiplex PCR, the TCRdb table keeps only in-frame clones and is missing some. The D gene and trimming were derived from the DNA, and the V and J assignments and clone size from that table. Of about 160,000 clones in the sample, approximately 85% were seen once. CDR1 is LNHDA and CDR2 is SQIVND in the germline V gene (reference sequence). V was trimmed by 6 bases and J by 7 bases, leaving 15 bases between them. The CDR3 is made up of 14 amino acids. Sample: peripheral blood. This clonotype was obtained from a man between 60 and 75 years old who had recovered from COVID-19. V is TRBV19 and J is TRBJ1-4; the D gene is possibly TRBD1 (5 bases). CDR3 residues: CASSTRVSGEKLFF. The CDR3 region has the DNA TGTGCCAGTAGCACCAGGGTCTCGGGTGAAAAACTGTTTTTT.